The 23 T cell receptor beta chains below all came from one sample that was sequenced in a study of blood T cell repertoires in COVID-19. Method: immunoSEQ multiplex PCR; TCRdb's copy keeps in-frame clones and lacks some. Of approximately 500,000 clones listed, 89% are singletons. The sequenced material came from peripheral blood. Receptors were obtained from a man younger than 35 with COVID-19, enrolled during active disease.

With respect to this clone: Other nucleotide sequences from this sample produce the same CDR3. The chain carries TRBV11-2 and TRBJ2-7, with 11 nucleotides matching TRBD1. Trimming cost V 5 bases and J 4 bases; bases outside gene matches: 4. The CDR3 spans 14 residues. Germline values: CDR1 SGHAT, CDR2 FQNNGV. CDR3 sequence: CASSLGQGVYEQYF. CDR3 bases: TGTGCCAGCAGCCTGGGACAGGGGGTGTACGAGCAGTACTTC.

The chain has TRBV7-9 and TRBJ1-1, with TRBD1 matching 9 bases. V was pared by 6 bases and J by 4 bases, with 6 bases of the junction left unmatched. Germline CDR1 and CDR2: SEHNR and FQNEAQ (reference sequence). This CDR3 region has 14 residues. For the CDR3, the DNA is TGTGCCAGCAGGACCGGGACAGGGACCACTGAAGCTTTCTTT. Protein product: CASRTGTGTTEAFF. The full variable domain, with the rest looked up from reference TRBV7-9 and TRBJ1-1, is DTGVSQNPRHKITKRGQNVTFRCDPISEHNRLYWYRQTLGQGPEFLTYFQNEAQLEKSRLLSDRFSAERPKGSFSTLEIQRTEQGDSAMYLCASRTGTGTTEAFFGQGTRLTVV.

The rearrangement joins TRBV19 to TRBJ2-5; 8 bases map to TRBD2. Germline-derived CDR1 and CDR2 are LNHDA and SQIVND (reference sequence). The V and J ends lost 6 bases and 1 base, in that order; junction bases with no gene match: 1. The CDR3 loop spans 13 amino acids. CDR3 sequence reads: CASSGTSQETQYF. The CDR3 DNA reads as TGTGCCAGTAGCGGGACTAGCCAAGAGACCCAGTACTTC.

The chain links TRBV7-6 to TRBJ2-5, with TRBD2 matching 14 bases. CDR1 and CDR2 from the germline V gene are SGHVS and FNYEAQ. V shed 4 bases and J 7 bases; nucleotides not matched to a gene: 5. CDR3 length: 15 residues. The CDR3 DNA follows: TGTGCCAGCAGCTCGGGACTAGCGGGGGCTACGACCCAGTACTTC. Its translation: CASSSGLAGATTQYF.

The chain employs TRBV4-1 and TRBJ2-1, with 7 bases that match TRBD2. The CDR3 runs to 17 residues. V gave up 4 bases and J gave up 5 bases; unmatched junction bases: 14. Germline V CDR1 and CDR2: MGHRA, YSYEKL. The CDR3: CASSLYIAGGRHNEQFF. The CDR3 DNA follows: TGCGCCAGCAGCCTTTACATAGCGGGTGGCCGGCACAATGAGCAGTTCTTC.

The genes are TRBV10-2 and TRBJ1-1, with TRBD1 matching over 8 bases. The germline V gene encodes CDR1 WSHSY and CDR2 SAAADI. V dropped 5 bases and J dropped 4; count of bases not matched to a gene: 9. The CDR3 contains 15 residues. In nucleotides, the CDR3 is TGCGCCAGCAGTACCCGGACAGGGAGGTTCACTGAAGCTTTCTTT. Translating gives CASSTRTGRFTEAFF.

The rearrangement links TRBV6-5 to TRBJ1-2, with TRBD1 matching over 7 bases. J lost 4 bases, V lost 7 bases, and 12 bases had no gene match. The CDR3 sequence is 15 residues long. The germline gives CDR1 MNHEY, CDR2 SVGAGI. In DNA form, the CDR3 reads TGTGCCAGCACCGCCCGACAGGGAAAGGGCTATGGCTACACCTTC. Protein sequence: CASTARQGKGYGYTF.

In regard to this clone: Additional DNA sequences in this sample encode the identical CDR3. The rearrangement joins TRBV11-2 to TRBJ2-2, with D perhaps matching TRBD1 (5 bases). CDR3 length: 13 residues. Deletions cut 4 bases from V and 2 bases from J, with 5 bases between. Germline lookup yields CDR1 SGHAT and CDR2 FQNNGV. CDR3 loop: CASSWTNTGELFF. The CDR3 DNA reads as TGTGCCAGCAGCTGGACAAACACCGGGGAGCTGTTTTTT.

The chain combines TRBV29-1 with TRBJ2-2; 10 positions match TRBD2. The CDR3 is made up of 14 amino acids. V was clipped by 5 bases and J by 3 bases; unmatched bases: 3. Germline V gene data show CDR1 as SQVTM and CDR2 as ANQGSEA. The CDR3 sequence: CSVKRGGDTGELFF. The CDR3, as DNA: TGCAGCGTTAAGCGGGGGGGTGACACCGGGGAGCTGTTTTTT.

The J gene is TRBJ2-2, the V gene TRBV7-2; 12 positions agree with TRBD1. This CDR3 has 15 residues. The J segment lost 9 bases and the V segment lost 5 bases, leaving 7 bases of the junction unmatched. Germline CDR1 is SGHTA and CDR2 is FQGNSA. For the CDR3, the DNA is TGTGCCAGCAGCATCCCCGGGACAGGGGGCAGGGAGCTGTTTTTT. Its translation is CASSIPGTGGRELFF.

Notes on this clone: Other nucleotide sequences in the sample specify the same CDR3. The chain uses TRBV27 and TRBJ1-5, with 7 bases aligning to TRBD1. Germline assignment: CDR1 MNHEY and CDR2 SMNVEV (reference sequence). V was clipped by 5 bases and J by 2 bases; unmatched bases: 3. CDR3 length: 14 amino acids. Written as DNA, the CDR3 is TGTGCCAGCAGTCCCGGGACAGGCAATCAGCCCCAGCATTTT. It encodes CASSPGTGNQPQHF.

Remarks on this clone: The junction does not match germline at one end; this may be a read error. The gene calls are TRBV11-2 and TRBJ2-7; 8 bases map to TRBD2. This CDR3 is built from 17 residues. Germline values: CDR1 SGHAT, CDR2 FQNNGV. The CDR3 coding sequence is TGTGCCAGCAGCATAGATGGGGATAGCGGGGTCTCCTACGAGCAGTACTTC. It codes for CASSIDGDSGVSYEQYF. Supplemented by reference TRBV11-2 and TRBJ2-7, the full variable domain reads EAGVAQSPRYKIIEKRQSVAFWCNPISGHATLYWYQQILGQGPKLLIQFQNNGVVDDSQLPKDRFSAERLKGVDSTLKIQPAKLEDSAVYLCASSIDGDSGVSYEQYFGPGTRLTVT.

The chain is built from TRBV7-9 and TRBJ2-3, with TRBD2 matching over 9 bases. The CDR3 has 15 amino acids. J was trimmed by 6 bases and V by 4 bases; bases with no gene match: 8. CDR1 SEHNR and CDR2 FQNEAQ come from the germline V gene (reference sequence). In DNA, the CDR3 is TGTGCCAGCAGCTCTAGCGGGGCGGCGGGGGATACGCAGTATTTT. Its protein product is CASSSSGAAGDTQYF.

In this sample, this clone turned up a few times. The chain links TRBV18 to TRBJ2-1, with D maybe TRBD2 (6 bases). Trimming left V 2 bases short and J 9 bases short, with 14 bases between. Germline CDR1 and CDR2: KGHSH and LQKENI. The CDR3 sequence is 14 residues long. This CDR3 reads CASSPMAAGGEQFF. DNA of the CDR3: TGTGCCAGCTCACCAATGGCCGCCGGGGGTGAGCAGTTCTTC.

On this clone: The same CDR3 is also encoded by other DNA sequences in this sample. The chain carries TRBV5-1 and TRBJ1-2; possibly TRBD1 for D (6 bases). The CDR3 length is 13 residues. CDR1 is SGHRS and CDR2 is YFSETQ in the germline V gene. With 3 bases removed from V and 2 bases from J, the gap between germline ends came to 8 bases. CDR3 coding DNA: TGCGCCAGCAGCTCCACAGGGAACTATGGCTACACCTTC. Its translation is CASSSTGNYGYTF. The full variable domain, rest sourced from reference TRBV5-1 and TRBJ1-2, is KAGVTQTPRYLIKTRGQQVTLSCSPISGHRSVSWYQQTPGQGLQFLFEYFSETQRNKGNFPGRFSGRQFSNSRSEMNVSTLELGDSALYLCASSSTGNYGYTFGSGTRLTVV.

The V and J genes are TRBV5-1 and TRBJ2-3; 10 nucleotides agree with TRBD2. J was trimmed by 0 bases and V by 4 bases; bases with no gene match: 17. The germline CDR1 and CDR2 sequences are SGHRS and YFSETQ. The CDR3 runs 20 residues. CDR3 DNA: TGCGCCAGCAGCAGGACCTTGCCCCCGGGACTAGCGCGGAGCACAGATACGCAGTATTTT. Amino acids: CASSRTLPPGLARSTDTQYF.

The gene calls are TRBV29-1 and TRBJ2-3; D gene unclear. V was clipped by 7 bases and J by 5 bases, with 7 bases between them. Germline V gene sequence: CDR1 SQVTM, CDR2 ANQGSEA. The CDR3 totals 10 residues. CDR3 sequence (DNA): TGCAGCGCCTCTGTAGATACGCAGTATTTT. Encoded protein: CSASVDTQYF.

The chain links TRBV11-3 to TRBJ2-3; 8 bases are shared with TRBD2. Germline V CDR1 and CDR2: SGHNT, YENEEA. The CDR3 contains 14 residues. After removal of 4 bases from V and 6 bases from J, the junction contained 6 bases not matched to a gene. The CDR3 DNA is TGTGCCAGCAGCTCCGCCGGGACTAGGGATACGCAGTATTTT. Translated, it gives CASSSAGTRDTQYF.

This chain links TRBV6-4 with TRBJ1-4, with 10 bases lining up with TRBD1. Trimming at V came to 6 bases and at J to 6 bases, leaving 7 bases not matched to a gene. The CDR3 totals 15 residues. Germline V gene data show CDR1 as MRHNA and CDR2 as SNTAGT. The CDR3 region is CASSPGTGEYEKLFF. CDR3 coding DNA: TGTGCCAGCAGCCCCGGGACAGGGGAATATGAAAAACTGTTTTTT.

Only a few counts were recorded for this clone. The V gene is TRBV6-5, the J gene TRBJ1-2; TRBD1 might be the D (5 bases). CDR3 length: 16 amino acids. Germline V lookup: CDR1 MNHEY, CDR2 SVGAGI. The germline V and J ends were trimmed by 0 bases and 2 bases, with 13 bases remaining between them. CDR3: CASSYSGRVENYGYTF. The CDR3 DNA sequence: TGTGCCAGCAGTTACTCCGGCAGGGTTGAAAACTATGGCTACACCTTC.

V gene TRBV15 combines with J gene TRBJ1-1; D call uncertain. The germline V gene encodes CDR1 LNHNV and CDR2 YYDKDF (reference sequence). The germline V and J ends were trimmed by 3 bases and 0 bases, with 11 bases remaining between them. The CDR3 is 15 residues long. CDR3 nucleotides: TGTGCCACCAGCAGGGGAGGAGTACTGAACACTGAAGCTTTCTTT. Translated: CATSRGGVLNTEAFF.

CDR3 amino acids: CASSSQGGNQPQHF. The CDR3, as DNA: TGTGCCAGTAGTTCTCAGGGTGGAAATCAGCCCCAGCATTTT. The rearrangement uses TRBV19 and TRBJ1-5, with D possibly TRBD1 on 5 matching bases. V shed 5 bases and J shed 4 bases, with 12 bases lying between them. Germline V CDR1 and CDR2: LNHDA, SQIVND (reference sequence). This CDR3 comprises 14 residues.

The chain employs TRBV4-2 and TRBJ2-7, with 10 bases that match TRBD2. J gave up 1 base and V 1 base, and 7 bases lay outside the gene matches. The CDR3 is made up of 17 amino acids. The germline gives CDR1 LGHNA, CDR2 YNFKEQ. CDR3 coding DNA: TGTGCCAGCAGCCAAGTGGCTAGCGGGAGAGGTTCCTACGAGCAGTACTTC. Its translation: CASSQVASGRGSYEQYF.